This T cell receptor beta chain is drawn from a study of blood T cells in healthy people across ages. Study summary: Capturing about one barcoded beta molecule per two T cells was achieved by template switching.

A second PCR of about 7 to 12 cycles used a sample-barcoded 5' primer and a J-beta primer mix. TCRdb recomputed calls from the 5' RACE reads with MiXCR, one row per CDR3 protein. The sample lists hundreds of thousands of distinct CDR3 sequences; nearly 60% were seen once. This clonotype has more than one count but fewer than ten. The study recruited healthy Caucasian donors from Russia who were aged about 6 to 90. It was 8 to 10 milliliters of peripheral blood that were drawn from each donor. The clonotype was recovered from a man under 40 in good health. Sequencing used blood.

CDR3 in amino acids: CSGLGGQETQYF. As DNA, the CDR3 is TGCAGCGGCCTCGGGGGGCAAGAGACCCAGTACTTC. V is TRBV29-1 and J is TRBJ2-5; TRBD2 matches at 7 bases. The ends lost 7 bases at V and 2 bases at J; junction bases unmatched: 4. The CDR3 length is 12 residues. Germline V gene data show CDR1 as SQVTM and CDR2 as ANQGSEA.